The 20 T cell receptor beta chains below all came from one sample that was sequenced in a study of T cell responses to AZD1222 COVID-19 vaccine. Assay used: immunoSEQ multiplex PCR; TCRdb lists only in-frame clones, some missing. The sample includes about 160,000 clones, more than 90% seen only once; the top ten take approximately 3.6%. Source: peripheral blood, taken 28 days after the second AZD1222 dose. These receptors all stem from an adult who received the AZD1222 COVID-19 vaccine.

The chain joins TRBV7-9 to TRBJ1-2, with TRBD1 as a possible D gene (5 bases). The CDR3 covers 13 residues. CDR1 is SEHNR and CDR2 is FQNEAQ in the germline V gene (reference sequence). V was trimmed by 3 bases and J by 0 bases, leaving 5 bases between them. The CDR3 DNA reads as TGTGCCAGCAGCTTGACAGCTAACTATGGCTACACCTTC. Translation gives CASSLTANYGYTF.

This clone was seen a few times. This chain links TRBV4-3 with TRBJ2-6; TRBD1 aligns across 9 bases. The germline CDR1 and CDR2 sequences are LGHNA and YSLEER. V shed 0 bases and J 3 bases; nucleotides not matched to a gene: 0. CDR3 length: 16 amino acids. The CDR3 nucleotides read TGCGCCAGCAGCCAAGAGGGACAGGGTGGGGCCAACGTCCTGACTTTC. This codes for CASSQEGQGGANVLTF.

The CDR3 DNA follows: TGTGCCAGCACCCGCTGGGACAGGGGGAGCTACGAGCAGTACTTC. Residues: CASTRWDRGSYEQYF. The chain links TRBV6-5 to TRBJ2-7, with 11 bases identical to TRBD1. V was pared by 7 bases and J by 3 bases, with 8 bases of the junction left unmatched. The CDR3 is 15 residues long. Germline CDR1 is MNHEY and CDR2 is SVGAGI.

This clone was counted once. The chain carries TRBV14 and TRBJ1-2; no definite D call. The ends were cut back, 4 bases at V and 4 bases at J, with 10 bases in the middle. This CDR3 is built from 13 residues. Germline assignment: CDR1 SGHDN and CDR2 FVKESK. In DNA form, the CDR3 reads TGTGCCAGCAGCCCCTTTCCACCCTATGGCTACACCTTC. Its translation: CASSPFPPYGYTF.

This chain links TRBV6-2 or TRBV6-3 with TRBJ2-1; TRBD2 aligns across 9 bases. The CDR3 sequence is 15 residues long. V trimming: 5 bases; J trimming: 9 bases; junction bases outside the gene matches: 11. CDR1 is MNHEY, CDR2 SVGEGT, per germline. The CDR3 coding sequence is TGTGCCAGCAGTCCAGTAGCGGGAGTTCGGAGTGAGCAGTTCTTC. Residues: CASSPVAGVRSEQFF.

This chain uses TRBV5-1 with TRBJ1-1, with D perhaps matching TRBD1 (5 bases). Per germline, CDR1 SGHRS and CDR2 YFSETQ. Trimming cost V 4 bases and J 6 bases, with 19 bases left between them. This CDR3 is 15 amino acids long. This chain's CDR3 is CASSLGELGVAEAFF. DNA of the CDR3: TGCGCCAGCAGCCTGGGAGAGTTGGGGGTAGCTGAAGCTTTCTTT.

CDR3 region: CASSDLAGGGIGTQYF. As DNA, the CDR3 is TGTGCCAGCAGTGACCTAGCGGGCGGGGGAATAGGGACGCAGTATTTT. The chain uses TRBV25-1 and TRBJ2-3; 8 bases line up with TRBD2. The J segment lost 9 bases and the V segment lost 3 bases, leaving 14 bases of the junction unmatched. The CDR3 length is 16 residues. Germline loops: CDR1 MGHDK, CDR2 SYGVNS.

This clone appeared a single time. The V and J genes are TRBV20-1 and TRBJ1-5; no clear D. Germline CDR1 reads DFQATT; CDR2 reads SNEGSKA (reference sequence). Trimming left V 3 bases short and J 0 bases short, with 12 bases between. The CDR3 is 15 amino acids. CDR3 DNA sequence: TGCAGTGCTAGTCACAGCTTCTATAGCAATCAGCCCCAGCATTTT. Its protein product is CSASHSFYSNQPQHF.

The CDR3 region has the DNA TGTGCCAGCGATAACAGGGGGCGAGGAACTGAAGCTTTCTTT. Encoded protein: CASDNRGRGTEAFF. The chain is built from TRBV6-5 and TRBJ1-1, with 9 positions matching TRBD1. The CDR3 contains 14 residues. Germline V gene sequence: CDR1 MNHEY, CDR2 SVGAGI. V lost 8 bases to trimming and J lost 5 bases; unmatched junction nucleotides: 9.

This chain uses TRBV28 with TRBJ1-3; D is ambiguous. Trimming took 3 bases from V and 2 from J, leaving 14 bases between them. The CDR3 length is 16 residues. The germline V gene has CDR1 MDHEN and CDR2 SYDVKM. The CDR3: CASSFVHGGAGNTIYF. The CDR3 DNA sequence: TGTGCCAGCAGTTTTGTGCATGGCGGAGCTGGAAACACCATATATTTT. Combining the CDR3 with reference TRBV28 and TRBJ1-3 gives the whole variable domain DVKVTQSSRYLVKRTGEKVFLECVQDMDHENMFWYRQDPGLGLRLIYFSYDVKMKEKGDIPEGYSVSREKKERFSLILESASTNQTSMYLCASSFVHGGAGNTIYFGEGSWLTVV.

This chain's CDR3 is CASSPGRERYEQYF. As DNA, the CDR3 is TGTGCCAGCTCACCAGGGAGGGAACGGTACGAGCAGTACTTC. J is TRBJ2-7 and V is TRBV18; 7 bases align to TRBD2. Trimming took 2 bases from V and 4 from J; bases not matched to a gene: 5. This CDR3 comprises 14 residues. Germline CDR1 is KGHSH and CDR2 is LQKENI. Looking up the rest from reference TRBV18 and TRBJ2-7 gives the full variable domain: NAGVMQNPRHLVRRRGQEARLRCSPMKGHSHVYWYRQLPEEGLKFMVYLQKENIIDESGMPKERFSAEFPKEGPSILRIQQVVRGDSAAYFCASSPGRERYEQYFGPGTRLTVT.

As DNA, the CDR3 is TGTGCCAGCTCACCACAATTGACAGGCACAGATACGCAGTATTTT. The encoded protein is CASSPQLTGTDTQYF. The chain couples TRBV18 to TRBJ2-3, with D possibly matching TRBD1 (5 bases). This CDR3 has 15 amino acids. CDR1 and CDR2 from the germline V gene are KGHSH and LQKENI. Trimming removed 1 base at V and 1 base at J, with 9 bases between.

The chain employs TRBV20-1 and TRBJ2-5; D gene ambiguous. CDR1 is DFQATT, CDR2 SNEGSKA, per germline (reference sequence). This CDR3 is 11 amino acids long. CDR3 in amino acids: CSPFGFETQYF. The CDR3 coding sequence is TGCAGCCCGTTTGGTTTCGAGACCCAGTACTTC.

The genes are TRBV19 and TRBJ1-2; D is ambiguous. The CDR3 extends over 15 amino acids. V was clipped by 6 bases and J by 3 bases, with 17 bases between them. Germline-derived CDR1 and CDR2 are LNHDA and SQIVND (reference sequence). The CDR3 is CASSNGPGLDYGYTF. As DNA, the CDR3 is TGTGCCAGTAGCAACGGCCCGGGGTTGGACTATGGCTACACCTTC.

The CDR3 sequence: CASRLTGSDTDTQYF. The CDR3 DNA reads as TGTGCAAGTCGCCTCACCGGGTCCGACACAGATACGCAGTATTTT. The rearrangement uses TRBV12-2 and TRBJ2-3; the table gives TRBD2 as D, unverified against the DNA. TRBV12-2 is a pseudogene segment. The CDR3 totals 15 residues.

The CDR3 loop reads CASSVRNPTDTQYF. CDR3 in DNA: TGCGCCAGCAGCGTAAGGAATCCCACAGATACGCAGTATTTT. The rearrangement uses TRBV5-1 and TRBJ2-3, with unresolved D. The CDR3 loop spans 14 amino acids. Germline CDR1 reads SGHRS; CDR2 reads YFSETQ. Trimming took 4 bases from V and 2 from J, leaving 11 bases between them.

The chain's CDR3 is CASSPGQTYEQYF. The CDR3 region has the DNA TGTGCCAGCAGTCCGGGACAGACTTACGAGCAGTACTTC. The chain carries TRBV28 and TRBJ2-7, with 7 bases identical to TRBD1. The V and J ends lost 5 bases and 4 bases, in that order; junction bases with no gene match: 5. The CDR3 is 13 amino acids. Germline CDR1 MDHEN, CDR2 SYDVKM.

The chain uses TRBV27 and TRBJ1-1, with a weak D call TRBD1 (6 bases). The CDR3 has 17 residues. Germline V lookup: CDR1 MNHEY, CDR2 SMNVEV (reference sequence). The V gene lost 3 bases and the J gene lost 0 bases, with 17 bases spanning the gap. Written as DNA, the CDR3 is TGTGCCAGCAGTTTCCTTTCAGGACAGAGAATGAACACTGAAGCTTTCTTT. Protein sequence: CASSFLSGQRMNTEAFF.

Concerning this clone itself: The DNA is omitted, as the CDR3 cannot be located on it reliably, and the CDR3 follows TCRdb's listing. The chain uses TRBV2 and TRBJ2-7; TRBD2, the table's D call, lacks a check against the DNA. The CDR3 totals 14 residues, both ends included. CDR1 is SNHLY, CDR2 FYNNEI, per germline. The CDR3 spells CASSSSVAAEEQYF.

The rearrangement joins TRBV27 to TRBJ1-1; D gene ambiguous. The ends were cut back, 0 bases at V and 5 bases at J, with 25 bases in the middle. Germline lookup yields CDR1 MNHEY and CDR2 SMNVEV (reference sequence). The CDR3 loop spans 19 amino acids. Here the CDR3 DNA reads TGTGCCAGCAGTTTATCCGGTTCCTGGGGAGTCGGGGTGAGGACTGAAGCTTTCTTT. Encoded protein: CASSLSGSWGVGVRTEAFF.